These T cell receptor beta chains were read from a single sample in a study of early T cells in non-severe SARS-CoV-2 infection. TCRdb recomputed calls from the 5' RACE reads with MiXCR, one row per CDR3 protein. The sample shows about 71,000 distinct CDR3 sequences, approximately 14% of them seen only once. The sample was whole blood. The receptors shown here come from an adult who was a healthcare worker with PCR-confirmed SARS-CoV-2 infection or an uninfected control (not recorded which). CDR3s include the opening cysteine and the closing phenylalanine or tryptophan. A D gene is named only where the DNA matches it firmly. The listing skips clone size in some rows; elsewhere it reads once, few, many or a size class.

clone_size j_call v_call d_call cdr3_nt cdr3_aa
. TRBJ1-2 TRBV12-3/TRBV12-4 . TGTGCCAGCAGTAAGTCCCAGACTACCAACAACTATGGCTACACCTTC CASSKSQTTNNYGYTF
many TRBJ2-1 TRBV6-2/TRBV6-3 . TGTGCCAGCAGGTCAACAGCCAAATACAATGAGCAGTTCTTC CASRSTAKYNEQFF
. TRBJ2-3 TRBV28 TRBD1 TGTGCCAGCAGACTCGACAGGGGAGGAGATACGCAGTATTTT CASRLDRGGDTQYF
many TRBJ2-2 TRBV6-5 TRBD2 TGTGCCAGCAGTTACTCGTCGGGGGGGGACACCGGGGAGCTGTTTTTT CASSYSSGGDTGELFF
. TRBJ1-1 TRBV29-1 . TGCAGCGTTGTAGGGTACACTGAAGCTTTCTTT CSVVGYTEAFF
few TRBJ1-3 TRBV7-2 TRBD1 TGTGCCAGCAGCTTAGGAGGGGGCTTTGGAAACACCATATATTTT CASSLGGGFGNTIYF
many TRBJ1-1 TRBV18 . TGTGCCAGCTCACCAACGGGGCGGGGGATGAACACTGAAGCTTTCTTT CASSPTGRGMNTEAFF
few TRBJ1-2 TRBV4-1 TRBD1 TGCGCCAGCAGCCCCTCGAAACAGGGGTTTCTCTATGGCTACACCTTC CASSPSKQGFLYGYTF
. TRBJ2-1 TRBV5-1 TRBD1 TGCGCCAGCAGCTTGGAGGGACAGGACTACAATGAGCAGTTCTTC CASSLEGQDYNEQFF
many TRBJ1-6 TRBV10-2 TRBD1 TGCGCCAGCAGAGCGCCCGGACAGGGGGATAATTCACCCCTCCACTTT CASRAPGQGDNSPLHF
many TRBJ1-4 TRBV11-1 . TGTGCCAGCAGTCGGCGTATAGGGACGACGGAAAAACTGTTTTTT CASSRRIGTTEKLFF
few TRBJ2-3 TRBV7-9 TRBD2 TGTGCCAGCAGCCCAGCCCTAGCGGGGAGCACAGATACGCAGTATTTT CASSPALAGSTDTQYF
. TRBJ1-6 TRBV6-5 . TGTGCCAGCAGTTACTCTCCCGGGACGCAGAATTCACCCCTCCACTTT CASSYSPGTQNSPLHF
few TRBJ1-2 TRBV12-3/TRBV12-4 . TGTGCCAGCAGCGGTGCGGGGGGCGATGGCTACACCTTC CASSGAGGDGYTF
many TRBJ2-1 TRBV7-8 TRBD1 TGTGCCAGCAGGCCCGACAGGGGGGAGGGAGGTGAGCAGTTCTTC CASRPDRGEGGEQFF
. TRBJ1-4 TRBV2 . TGTGCCAGCAGTGGGGGTACCAGGGAAAAACTGTTTTTT CASSGGTREKLFF
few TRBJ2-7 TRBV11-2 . TGTGCCAGCAGCTTAGGACTCGAGCAGTACTTC CASSLGLEQYF
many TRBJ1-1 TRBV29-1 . TGCAGCGTTGAAGGGATTGACACTGAAGCTTTCTTT CSVEGIDTEAFF
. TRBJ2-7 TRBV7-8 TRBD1 TGTGCCAGCAGCCATGGACAGGGCTACGAGCAGTACTTC CASSHGQGYEQYF
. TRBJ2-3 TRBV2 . TGTGCCAGCAGTGGTCTGACAGATACGCAGTATTTT CASSGLTDTQYF
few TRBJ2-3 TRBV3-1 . TGTGCCAGCAGCCCGGACTACCTTAGCACAGATACGCAGTATTTT CASSPDYLSTDTQYF
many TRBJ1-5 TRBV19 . TGTGCCAGTAGGACTAACGGGGGGTCTGAGCCCCAGCATTTT CASRTNGGSEPQHF
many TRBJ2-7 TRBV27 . TGTGCCAGCAGTTTAAGAGGATACTACGAGCAGTACTTC CASSLRGYYEQYF
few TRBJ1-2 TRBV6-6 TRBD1 TGTGCCAGCAGTTCCAGGGACAGGCTTCCCTATGGCTACACCTTC CASSSRDRLPYGYTF
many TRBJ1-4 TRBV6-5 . TGTGCCAGCAGTTACTCGGGGACAAAAAAACTGTTTTTT CASSYSGTKKLFF
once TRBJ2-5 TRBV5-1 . TGCGCCAGCAGCTTGGATCTGGGGGAGACCCAGTACTTC CASSLDLGETQYF
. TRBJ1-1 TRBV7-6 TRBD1 TGTGCCAGCAGCTACAGGACGGGACAGGGAGGCACTGAAGCTTTCTTT CASSYRTGQGGTEAFF
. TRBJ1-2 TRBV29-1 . TGCAGCGTTGTAATAACCGAAGTTGGGGACTGGAACTATGGCTACACCTTC CSVVITEVGDWNYGYTF
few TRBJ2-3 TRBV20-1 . TGCAGTGCCAGACACGGAGGACACCTCACAGATACGCAGTATTTT CSARHGGHLTDTQYF
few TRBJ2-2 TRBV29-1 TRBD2 TGCAGCGTTGCTACTAGCGGGGCGAACACCGGGGAGCTGTTTTTT CSVATSGANTGELFF
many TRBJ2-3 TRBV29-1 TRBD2 TGCAGCGTTGAAATGGTAGCGGGCTATAGCACAGATACGCAGTATTTT CSVEMVAGYSTDTQYF
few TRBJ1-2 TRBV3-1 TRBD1 TGTGCCAGCAGCTTCGAGACAGGGGTACGAGGGAATGGCTACACCTTC CASSFETGVRGNGYTF
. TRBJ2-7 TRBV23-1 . TGCGCCAGCAGTCAATCGCCGCCTTTCGAGCAGTACTTC CASSQSPPFEQYF
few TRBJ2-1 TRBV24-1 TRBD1 TGTGCCACCAGTCAGGGGGAAGGCTACAATGAGCAGTTCTTC CATSQGEGYNEQFF
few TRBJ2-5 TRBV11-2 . TGTGCCAGCAGCTTAGTTCTTCAAGAGACCCAGTACTTC CASSLVLQETQYF
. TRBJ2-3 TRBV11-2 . TGTGCCAGCAGCAGTAGCGGCTCCCGCACAGATACGCAGTATTTT CASSSSGSRTDTQYF
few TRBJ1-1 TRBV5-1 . TGCGCCAGCAGCTTGGAAGGGATGAACACTGAAGCTTTCTTT CASSLEGMNTEAFF
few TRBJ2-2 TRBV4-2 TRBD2 TGTGCCAGCAGCCAAGGACGAGCGGGGGGAAACACCGGGGAGCTGTCTTTT CASSQGRAGGNTGELSF
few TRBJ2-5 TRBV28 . TGTGCCAGCAGTTTAGCGGGGGCGGGAGAAGAGACCCAGTACTTC CASSLAGAGEETQYF
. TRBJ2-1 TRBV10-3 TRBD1 TGTGCCATCAGCACCGACAGGGGGACACACAATGAGCAGTTCTTC CAISTDRGTHNEQFF
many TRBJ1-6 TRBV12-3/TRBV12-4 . TGTGCCAGCAGTTTTCAATCCTATAATTCACCCCTCCACTTT CASSFQSYNSPLHF